The source of this T cell receptor beta chain is a study of CD8 T cells in ankylosing spondylitis. This clonotype turned up a few times. The antigen remains unidentified. Quantitative 5'-RACE with molecular barcodes produced the TCR beta libraries. TCRdb recomputed calls from the 5' RACE reads with MiXCR, one row per CDR3 protein. The data contain 130,000 or so distinct CDR3 sequences, over 6.5% of them singletons. Germline CDR1 DFQATT, CDR2 SNEGSKA (reference sequence). V lost 0 bases to trimming and J lost 6 bases, with 12 bases between them. CDR3 size: 14 residues. Study-wide points: Prior work had noted some motif variants in reactive arthritis blood and synovial fluid.

The V gene is TRBV20-1, the J gene TRBJ1-5; D is uncertain. The specimen sequenced was blood, either unsorted or a sorted T cell fraction (not recorded which). The source is a male donor with ankylosing spondylitis or in good health (not recorded which). The CDR3 loop reads CSARDGWEVQPQHF. For the CDR3, the DNA is TGCAGTGCTAGAGATGGCTGGGAAGTTCAGCCCCAGCATTTT.